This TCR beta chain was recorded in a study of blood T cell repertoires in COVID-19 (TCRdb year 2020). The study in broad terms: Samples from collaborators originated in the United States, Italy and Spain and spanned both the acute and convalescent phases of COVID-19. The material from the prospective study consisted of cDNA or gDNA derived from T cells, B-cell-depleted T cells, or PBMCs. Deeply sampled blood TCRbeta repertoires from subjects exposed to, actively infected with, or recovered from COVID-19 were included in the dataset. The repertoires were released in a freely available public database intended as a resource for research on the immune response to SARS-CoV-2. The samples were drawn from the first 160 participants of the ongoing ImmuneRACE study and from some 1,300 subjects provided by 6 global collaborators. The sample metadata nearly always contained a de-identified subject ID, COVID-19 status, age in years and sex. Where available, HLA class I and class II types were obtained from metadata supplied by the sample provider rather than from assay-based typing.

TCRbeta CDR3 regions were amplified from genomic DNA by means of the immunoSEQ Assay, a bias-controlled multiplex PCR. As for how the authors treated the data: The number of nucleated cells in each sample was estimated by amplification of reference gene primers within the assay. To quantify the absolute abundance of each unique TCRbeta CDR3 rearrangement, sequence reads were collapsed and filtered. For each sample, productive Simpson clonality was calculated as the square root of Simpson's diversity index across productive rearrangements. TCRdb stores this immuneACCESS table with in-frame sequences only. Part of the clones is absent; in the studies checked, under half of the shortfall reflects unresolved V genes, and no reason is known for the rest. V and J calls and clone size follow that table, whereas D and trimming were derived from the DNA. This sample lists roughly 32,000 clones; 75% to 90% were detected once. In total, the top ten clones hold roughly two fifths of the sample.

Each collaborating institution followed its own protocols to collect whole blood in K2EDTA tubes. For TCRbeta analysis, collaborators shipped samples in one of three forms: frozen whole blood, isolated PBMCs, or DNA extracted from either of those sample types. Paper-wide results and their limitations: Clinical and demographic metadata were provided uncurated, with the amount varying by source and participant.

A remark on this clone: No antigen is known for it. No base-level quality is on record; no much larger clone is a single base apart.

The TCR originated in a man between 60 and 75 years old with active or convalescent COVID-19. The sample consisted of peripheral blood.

The nucleotides read TGTGCCAGCAGTGAAGATCTAGCGGGGATAGGAAATACGCAGTATTTT. Its translation is CASSEDLAGIGNTQYF. The rearrangement combines TRBV2 with TRBJ2-3; 9 bases in the middle match TRBD2. CDR1 and CDR2 (SNHLY, FYNNEI) derive from the germline V gene. V ends up 1 base short and J 7 bases short, with an unmatched junction base count of 9. Including the terminal cysteine and phenylalanine, the CDR3 comprises 16 residues. The kept DNA is CDR3 alone, 48 bases in frame from the first base.